This T cell receptor (beta chain) was recovered during a study of blood T cell repertoires in COVID-19. Study-wide context: The samples span acute and convalescent COVID-19 from the United States, Italy and Spain. Nucleic acid was either cDNA or gDNA, and it came from T cells, B-cell-depleted T cells, or PBMCs.

V was pared by 0 bases and J by 6 bases, with 10 bases between. Germline V gene lookup returns CDR1 SGHRS and CDR2 YFSETQ. The CDR3 extends over 15 amino acids. Two negative PCRs, clearance, or symptom resolution were required of recovered Cohort 3 donors. The authors' processing: It was from reference gene primer amplification that nucleated cell counts were estimated. Data came from immunoSEQ multiplex PCR; TCRdb stores just in-frame clones and leaves some out. V, J and clone size reflect that table, while D and trimming were determined from the DNA. The sample carries over 120,000 clones, 78% recorded once. The table lists this clone with a few counts.

The sample consisted of PBMCs or T cells enriched from blood (not recorded which). This sequence was found in a woman aged 45-65 years who had recovered from COVID-19. This sequence joins TRBV5-1 and TRBJ1-6; tentatively, D is TRBD1 (5 bases). The CDR3 here is CASSLDVQGNSPLHF. The CDR3 DNA reads as TGCGCCAGCAGCTTGGACGTGCAGGGTAATTCACCCCTCCACTTT. The full variable domain, its missing parts supplied by reference TRBV5-1 and TRBJ1-6, is KAGVTQTPRYLIKTRGQQVTLSCSPISGHRSVSWYQQTPGQGLQFLFEYFSETQRNKGNFPGRFSGRQFSNSRSEMNVSTLELGDSALYLCASSLDVQGNSPLHFGNGTRLTVT.